The 10 T cell receptor beta chains below were found in one sample sequenced in a study of shared clonotypes between healthy human individuals. The protocol was immunoSEQ multiplex PCR, while the TCRdb copy is restricted to in-frame clones and leaves out a portion. The sample records about 1.4 million clones, around 97% being singletons. Sequenced material: naive CD4+ T cells sorted from blood. Subset described: CD45RA+ positively selected. These receptors were obtained from a man aged 30 to 39 in good health.

This chain uses TRBV7-8 with TRBJ2-3; 12 bases fit TRBD2. The CDR3 spans 18 residues. Germline V CDR1 and CDR2: SGHVS, FQNEAQ. The V segment lost 2 bases and the J segment 5 bases; nucleotides outside the gene matches: 11. Here the CDR3 reads CASSLQSRLAGVRDTQYF. DNA of the CDR3: TGTGCCAGCAGCTTACAGAGTAGACTAGCGGGAGTGAGAGATACGCAGTATTTT.

This chain links TRBV28 with TRBJ2-1; 11 bases map to TRBD1. The CDR3 is 16 amino acids. V trimming: 3 bases; J trimming: 4 bases; junction bases outside the gene matches: 5. CDR1 and CDR2 from the germline V gene are MDHEN and SYDVKM. CDR3 sequence (DNA): TGTGCCAGCAGTTTCTATGGACAGGGGGCGTACAATGAGCAGTTCTTC. This sequence encodes CASSFYGQGAYNEQFF.

The rearrangement links TRBV14 to TRBJ2-6, with D perhaps TRBD2 (6 bases). CDR1 SGHDN and CDR2 FVKESK come from the germline V gene. CDR3 size: 20 residues. V gave up 0 bases and J gave up 0 bases, with 18 bases separating them. The CDR3 is CASSQEIGGTKYSGANVLTF. The CDR3 DNA reads TGTGCCAGCAGCCAAGAAATTGGAGGGACGAAGTACTCTGGGGCCAACGTCCTGACTTTC. Full variable domain (rest looked up from reference TRBV14 and TRBJ2-6): EAGVTQFPSHSVIEKGQTVTLRCDPISGHDNLYWYRRVMGKEIKFLLHFVKESKQDESGMPNNRFLAERTGGTYSTLKVQPAELEDSGVYFCASSQEIGGTKYSGANVLTFGAGSRLTVL.

The chain combines TRBV19 with TRBJ2-6, with 14 bases fitting TRBD2. The trim removed 8 bases at V and 2 bases at J, leaving 11 bases unmatched. The CDR3 totals 19 residues. Looked up from germline, CDR1 is LNHDA and CDR2 is SQIVND (reference sequence). CDR3 in amino acids: CASSLFGTSGSTGANVLTF. CDR3 nucleotide sequence: TGTGCCAGTTCGCTTTTCGGGACTAGCGGGAGTACTGGGGCCAACGTCCTGACTTTC.

The CDR3 is CASSLRGFGATNEKLFF. CDR3 coding DNA: TGTGCCAGCAGCTTAAGGGGCTTTGGGGCAACTAATGAAAAACTGTTTTTT. V usage is TRBV11-2 and J usage is TRBJ1-4; D perhaps matches TRBD1 (5 bases). CDR1 and CDR2 from the germline V gene are SGHAT and FQNNGV. Deletions cut 2 bases from V and 0 bases from J, with 13 bases between. The CDR3 is 17 amino acids. Together with reference TRBV11-2 and TRBJ1-4, the CDR3 gives the full variable domain: EAGVAQSPRYKIIEKRQSVAFWCNPISGHATLYWYQQILGQGPKLLIQFQNNGVVDDSQLPKDRFSAERLKGVDSTLKIQPAKLEDSAVYLCASSLRGFGATNEKLFFGSGTQLSVL.

This sequence joins TRBV7-8 and TRBJ2-1, with 8 bases aligning to TRBD2. The CDR3 is made up of 15 amino acids. From germline, CDR1 is SGHVS and CDR2 FQNEAQ. Germline trimming cut 4 bases from V and 2 bases from J; bases unmatched to any gene: 4. The CDR3, as DNA: TGTGCCAGCAGCTGGGGACTAGTCCCCTACAATGAGCAGTTCTTC. This encodes CASSWGLVPYNEQFF.

Comments on this clone: Compared with germline, one end of the junction differs, possibly owing to a read error. This rearrangement joins TRBV9 to TRBJ2-2; 9 bases are a match to TRBD2. CDR1 is SGDLS, CDR2 YYNGEE, per germline. The CDR3 contains 15 residues. CDR3 sequence (DNA): TGTGCCAGCAGCGTAGCTAGCGGGAACCCCGGGGAGCTGTTTTTT. Residues: CASSVASGNPGELFF.

The rearrangement joins TRBV7-2 to TRBJ2-6; D is possibly TRBD1 (8 bases). Germline CDR1 reads SGHTA; CDR2 reads FQGNSA. The length of the CDR3 is 18 residues. Deletions cut 0 bases from V and 3 bases from J, with 15 bases between. The CDR3 DNA sequence: TGTGCCAGCAGCTTAGCGGTACAGGGGGAGGGTGGGGCCAACGTCCTGACTTTC. Translating it yields CASSLAVQGEGGANVLTF.

V is TRBV5-6 and J is TRBJ2-7; 12 bases are shared with TRBD1. Trimming removed 0 bases from V and 4 bases from J; junction bases left unmatched: 8. Germline V CDR1 and CDR2: SGHDT, YYEEEE. This CDR3 region has 17 residues. The CDR3 is CASSLGIGTGGAYEQYF. For the CDR3, the DNA is TGTGCCAGCAGCTTGGGGATTGGGACAGGGGGCGCGTACGAGCAGTACTTC.

This clone was detected once. The rearrangement joins TRBV4-2 to TRBJ1-5; D is unresolved. Trimming took off 1 base at V and 2 bases at J, with 12 bases between the two ends. This CDR3 has 16 amino acids. Germline V gives CDR1 LGHNA, CDR2 YNFKEQ. CDR3 bases: TGTGCCAGCAGCCAAGGGGTGGGTTTTGGCAATCAGCCCCAGCATTTT. This translates into CASSQGVGFGNQPQHF.